These 18 T cell receptor beta chains came from one sample sequenced in a study of neurological immune-mediated disorders. Time point of the sample: longitudinal time-point 2. TCRdb re-derived calls from the 5' RACE reads in MiXCR, one entry per CDR3 protein. The sample carries 84,000 or so distinct CDR3 sequences, approximately 13% recorded once. Input material: PBMCs. The receptors were gathered from a female donor with HTLV-1-associated myelopathy (HAM/TSP).

This clonotype was detected ten times or more. V is TRBV5-1 and J is TRBJ2-5, with unresolved D. Germline V lookup: CDR1 SGHRS, CDR2 YFSETQ. V lost 0 bases and J lost 2, with 11 bases in between. The CDR3 consists of 15 residues. CDR3 loop: CASSLAQEIQETQYF. The CDR3 bases are TGCGCCAGCAGCTTGGCCCAGGAAATACAAGAGACCCAGTACTTC. The whole variable domain, filled in from reference TRBV5-1 and TRBJ2-5, reads KAGVTQTPRYLIKTRGQQVTLSCSPISGHRSVSWYQQTPGQGLQFLFEYFSETQRNKGNFPGRFSGRQFSNSRSEMNVSTLELGDSALYLCASSLAQEIQETQYFGPGTRLLVL.

This clonotype appeared a few times. This sequence joins TRBV4-2 and TRBJ2-1; D possibly corresponds to TRBD2 (6 bases). CDR1 is LGHNA, CDR2 YNFKEQ, per germline. The CDR3 sequence is 14 residues long. Trimming stripped 0 bases from V and 7 bases from J, with 10 bases between. The CDR3, as DNA: TGTGCCAGCAGCCAAGAATCTGGGGGGAATGAGCAGTTCTTC. Its translation is CASSQESGGNEQFF.

This clonotype was recorded at least ten times. This chain links TRBV5-1 with TRBJ2-5; 8 positions agree with TRBD2. With 4 bases clipped from V and 3 bases from J, the junction kept 11 bases outside the gene matches. The CDR3 is 16 amino acids. From germline, CDR1 is SGHRS and CDR2 YFSETQ. The CDR3 protein is CASSRDSGGRKETQYF. The CDR3, as DNA: TGCGCCAGCAGCCGGGACTCGGGGGGGCGTAAAGAGACCCAGTACTTC.

This clonotype was counted ten times or more. This rearrangement joins TRBV3-1 to TRBJ1-2; the D gene is possibly TRBD1 (6 bases). The CDR3 extends over 16 amino acids. V lost 3 bases and J 4 bases, leaving 18 bases between the germline ends. Germline CDR1 is LGHDT and CDR2 is YNNKEL (reference sequence). The CDR3 DNA follows: TGTGCCAGCAGCCATGACACGGGACACAGGCTCTATGGCTACACCTTC. It codes for CASSHDTGHRLYGYTF.

Many counts were recorded for this clonotype. The CDR3 DNA reads TGCGCCAGCAGCTGGACTAGCGGCTACAATGAGCAGTTCTTC. Its translation is CASSWTSGYNEQFF. The rearrangement links TRBV5-1 to TRBJ2-1; TRBD2 aligns across 10 bases. The V gene's germline CDR1 is SGHRS and CDR2 YFSETQ. The CDR3 is made up of 14 amino acids. The junction had 0 bases not matched to a gene; V was cut back by 3 bases and J by 3 bases. Based on the CDR3 plus reference TRBV5-1 and TRBJ2-1, the full variable domain is KAGVTQTPRYLIKTRGQQVTLSCSPISGHRSVSWYQQTPGQGLQFLFEYFSETQRNKGNFPGRFSGRQFSNSRSEMNVSTLELGDSALYLCASSWTSGYNEQFFGPGTRLTVL.

This clonotype was counted only a few times. The chain carries TRBV16 and TRBJ1-4; D is uncertain. The germline V and J ends were trimmed by 2 bases and 8 bases, with 9 bases remaining between them. The CDR3 totals 13 residues. Germline loops: CDR1 KGHSY, CDR2 FQNENV. The CDR3 coding sequence is TGTGCCAGCAGCCAAGGCTCGGGGGAAAAACTGTTTTTT. Translating gives CASSQGSGEKLFF.

This clonotype has ten or more counts. The rearrangement uses TRBV5-1 and TRBJ1-1; D gene unclear. Germline V gene lookup returns CDR1 SGHRS and CDR2 YFSETQ. The CDR3 has 13 amino acids. Deletions cut 4 bases from V and 0 bases from J, with 7 bases between. In DNA form, the CDR3 reads TGCGCCAGCAGCAGGGAGTTGAACACTGAAGCTTTCTTT. It is translated as CASSRELNTEAFF. Variable domain in full (rest from reference TRBV5-1 and TRBJ1-1): KAGVTQTPRYLIKTRGQQVTLSCSPISGHRSVSWYQQTPGQGLQFLFEYFSETQRNKGNFPGRFSGRQFSNSRSEMNVSTLELGDSALYLCASSRELNTEAFFGQGTRLTVV.

There are many counts of this clonotype. The chain uses TRBV5-1 and TRBJ2-3; perhaps D is TRBD1 or TRBD2 (5 bases each). Trimming took off 4 bases at V and 3 bases at J, with 15 bases between the two ends. Germline assignment: CDR1 SGHRS and CDR2 YFSETQ. The length of the CDR3 is 15 residues. The CDR3 DNA reads as TGCGCCAGCAGCATTTCGGGGCCCCCTACAGATACGCAGTATTTT. Translating it yields CASSISGPPTDTQYF.

This clonotype was seen at least ten times. This chain joins TRBV7-2 and TRBJ2-3, with D possibly matching TRBD1 (5 bases). Trimming took 1 base from V and 3 from J, leaving 11 bases between them. Germline lookup yields CDR1 SGHTA and CDR2 FQGNSA. CDR3 length: 15 residues. The CDR3 sequence is CASSLEAGSTDTQYF. The DNA for the CDR3 is TGTGCCAGCAGCTTAGAGGCAGGGTCTACAGATACGCAGTATTTT.

This clonotype occurred many times. J is TRBJ1-6 and V is TRBV20-1; 8 bases map to TRBD1. Trimming cost V 2 bases and J 7 bases; bases outside gene matches: 10. The CDR3 is 16 amino acids. Germline lookup yields CDR1 DFQATT and CDR2 SNEGSKA (reference sequence). CDR3 nucleotides: TGCAGTGCTAGAAATAAAACAGGGGGACTCAATTCACCCCTCCACTTT. Amino acid sequence: CSARNKTGGLNSPLHF.

Ten or more counts support this clonotype. The rearrangement uses TRBV12-3 or TRBV12-4 and TRBJ1-1; the match to TRBD1 covers 9 bases. There are 13 residues in the CDR3. V lost 8 bases, J lost 8 bases, and 9 bases stayed unmatched. CDR3 DNA sequence: TGTGCCAGCCAAACAGGGGGCAGGAAGGAAGCTTTCTTT. Amino acid sequence: CASQTGGRKEAFF.

This chain links TRBV27 with TRBJ2-3, with D possibly TRBD2 on 5 matching bases. The CDR3 runs 17 residues. Trimming removed 5 bases at V and 7 bases at J, with 25 bases between. The germline CDR1 and CDR2 sequences are MNHEY and SMNVEV (reference sequence). The CDR3 nucleotides are TGTGCCAGCAGTCGTAACGTAGCGCCTGGCGAGGTGAATACGCAGTATTTT. Encoded protein: CASSRNVAPGEVNTQYF.

This clonotype has at least ten counts. V usage is TRBV11-2 and J usage is TRBJ2-1, with TRBD2 identical over 9 bases. The CDR3 sequence is 16 residues long. Germline V CDR1 and CDR2: SGHAT, FQNNGV. With 4 bases clipped from V and 4 bases from J, the junction kept 8 bases outside the gene matches. CDR3 region: CASSSGSSGAYNEQFF. The CDR3 bases are TGTGCCAGCAGCTCAGGCTCTAGCGGGGCGTACAATGAGCAGTTCTTC.

This clonotype was recorded many times. The gene calls are TRBV14 and TRBJ1-2; TRBD1 might be the D (5 bases). The germline V gene has CDR1 SGHDN and CDR2 FVKESK. V lost 0 bases and J 5 bases, leaving 13 bases between the germline ends. The CDR3 has 15 residues. DNA of the CDR3: TGTGCCAGCAGCCAAGATCGGGTGGGGCGGTATGGCTACACCTTC. Encoded protein: CASSQDRVGRYGYTF.

This clonotype was found many times. The V and J genes are TRBV6-5 and TRBJ1-1; TRBD1 aligns across 8 bases. Germline V lookup: CDR1 MNHEY, CDR2 SVGAGI. V gave up 4 bases and J gave up 8 bases; unmatched junction bases: 21. This CDR3 is 18 amino acids long. The CDR3 loop reads CASSSLHAGTGKYMEAFF. The CDR3 DNA is TGTGCCAGCAGTTCCCTACACGCCGGGACAGGAAAATATATGGAAGCTTTCTTT.

Many counts were recorded for this clonotype. This chain connects TRBV20-1 to TRBJ2-7; D gene ambiguous. Germline loops: CDR1 DFQATT, CDR2 SNEGSKA (reference sequence). CDR3 length equals 13 residues. With 6 bases removed from V and 0 bases from J, the gap between germline ends came to 12 bases. The CDR3 spells CSANGGISYEQYF. The DNA of the CDR3 is TGCAGTGCCAACGGCGGCATCTCCTACGAGCAGTACTTC.

V usage is TRBV11-3 and J usage is TRBJ2-1; maybe TRBD1 (6 bases). The V and J ends lost 2 bases and 8 bases respectively, with 7 bases between them. Germline lookup yields CDR1 SGHNT and CDR2 YENEEA. There are 12 residues in the CDR3. The CDR3 bases are TGTGCCAGCAGCTTACCAGGGGATGAGCAGTTCTTC. This translates into CASSLPGDEQFF. The full variable domain, its missing parts supplied by reference TRBV11-3 and TRBJ2-1, is EAGVVQSPRYKIIEKKQPVAFWCNPISGHNTLYWYLQNLGQGPELLIRYENEEAVDDSQLPKDRFSAERLKGVDSTLKIQPAELGDSAVYLCASSLPGDEQFFGPGTRLTVL.

This clonotype was detected ten times or more. A read error may account for a junction end that differs from germline. V usage is TRBV7-2 and J usage is TRBJ2-1, with D possibly TRBD1 on 6 matching bases. This CDR3 is built from 13 residues. The germline V gene encodes CDR1 SGHTA and CDR2 FQGNSA. The CDR3 protein is CVSGDRQYNEQFF. CDR3 nucleotide sequence: TGTGTCAGCGGAGACAGGCAATACAATGAGCAGTTCTTC.